This entry lists 25 T cell receptor beta chains sequenced from one sample in a study of T cells in Graves' hyperthyroidism and ophthalmopathy. RNA transcripts were the template for amplifying TCR beta CDR3 regions. HTBI primers were employed in a first-round RT-PCR of the TCR CDR3. TCRdb re-derived calls from the multiplex PCR reads in MiXCR, one entry per CDR3 protein. The data show about 660,000 distinct CDR3 sequences, just under 45% seen once. Material: peripheral blood or thyroid tissue (not recorded which). Receptors originate from an adult man with Graves' disease, either hyperthyroidism or ophthalmopathy (not recorded which).

The rearrangement joins TRBV7-8 to TRBJ2-5, with a possible D match to TRBD1 (5 bases). This CDR3 is 14 amino acids long. V was pared by 6 bases and J by 2 bases, with 13 bases between. Germline V lookup: CDR1 SGHVS, CDR2 FQNEAQ. DNA for the CDR3: TGTGCCAGCAGTTTCAGGGTCGAGCAAGAGACCCAGTACTTC. Translated, it gives CASSFRVEQETQYF.

Of note for this clonotype: An end of the junction differs from the germline gene, which may be a read error. The chain combines TRBV20-1 with TRBJ1-5, with a tentative D call TRBD1 (6 bases). CDR3 length equals 15 residues. Germline V gene lookup returns CDR1 DFQATT and CDR2 SNEGSKA (reference sequence). The CDR3 DNA reads as TGCAATGCTAGGCTGGGGGCAGAAGGAGTTCAGCCCCAGCATTTT. Its translation is CNARLGAEGVQPQHF.

A few counts support this clonotype. Relative to the germline gene, one junction end is altered; a read error may explain this. The gene calls are TRBV7-8 and TRBJ1-2; D is undetermined. Germline CDR1 SGHVS, CDR2 FQNEAQ. This CDR3 comprises 13 residues. The CDR3 sequence is CASSQEVEYGYTF. The CDR3 DNA reads as TGCGCCAGCAGCCAAGAGGTAGAATACGGCTACACCTTC.

The chain links TRBV20-1 to TRBJ1-2; D may be TRBD1 (5 bases). The V and J ends lost 1 base and 6 bases respectively, with 12 bases between them. CDR3 length: 13 amino acids. Germline V gene sequence: CDR1 DFQATT, CDR2 SNEGSKA (reference sequence). In DNA, the CDR3 is TGCAGTGCTAGAGCACTAGCGGGGGATGGCTACACCTTC. It encodes CSARALAGDGYTF.

The chain recombines TRBV7-8 with TRBJ2-2; 11 bases are a match to TRBD2. Germline V lookup: CDR1 SGHVS, CDR2 FQNEAQ. Germline trimming cut 3 bases from V and 5 bases from J; bases unmatched to any gene: 5. The CDR3 totals 16 residues. CDR3 bases: TGTGCCAGCAGCTTTATACTAGCGGGGGTTACCGGGGAGCTGTTTTTT. This translates into CASSFILAGVTGELFF.

In regard to this clonotype: It may be a read error: a sequence one base away is much more abundant. The gene calls are TRBV7-8 and TRBJ2-2, with no clear D. CDR1 is SGHVS, CDR2 FQNEAQ, per germline. V was trimmed by 0 bases and J by 7 bases, leaving 3 bases between them. The CDR3 is 12 amino acids. The CDR3 loop reads CASSLAVGELFF. The CDR3 region has the DNA TGTGCCAGCAGCTTAGCAGTCGGGGAGCTGTTTTTT.

The sample holds one count of this clonotype. The chain is built from TRBV9 and TRBJ1-5, with D maybe TRBD1 (6 bases). CDR3 length: 16 amino acids. Germline V CDR1 and CDR2: SGDLS, YYNGEE. Trimming took off 3 bases at V and 6 bases at J, with 19 bases between the two ends. The CDR3 here is CASSGGGGGRGQPQHF. Here the CDR3 DNA reads TGTGCCAGCAGCGGCGGAGGGGGAGGTAGGGGTCAGCCCCAGCATTTT.

The chain uses TRBV14 and TRBJ2-7, with D possibly TRBD1 on 5 matching bases. Trimming shortened V by 1 base and J by 2 bases, and 12 bases separated the two germline ends. The CDR3 covers 15 residues. In germline, CDR1 is SGHDN, CDR2 FVKESK. The CDR3 DNA reads TGTGCCAGCAGCCAAGGACCCAGGGCCGCCTACGAGCAGTACTTC. Its translation: CASSQGPRAAYEQYF.

This clonotype was seen many times. The CDR3 loop reads CASSPPTGLSGNTIYF. The DNA for the CDR3 is TGTGCCAGCAGCCCTCCCACGGGACTCTCTGGAAACACCATATATTTT. V gene TRBV9 combines with J gene TRBJ1-3; the D gene is possibly TRBD1 (5 bases). V dropped 4 bases and J dropped 0 bases, with 14 bases sitting between them. The CDR3 runs 16 residues. The germline CDR1 and CDR2 sequences are SGDLS and YYNGEE.

The rearrangement links TRBV10-3 to TRBJ1-1, with a tentative D call TRBD1 (6 bases). Trimming cost V 10 bases and J 4 bases, with 16 bases left between them. CDR3 length: 13 residues. CDR1 ENHRY and CDR2 SYGVKD come from the germline V gene. CDR3 sequence reads: CASSYRAGTEAFF. The CDR3 nucleotides are TGTGCCAGCAGCTACAGGGCAGGCACTGAAGCTTTCTTT.

The chain is built from TRBV25-1 and TRBJ1-1; the D is unclear. Germline values: CDR1 MGHDK, CDR2 SYGVNS. Trimming pared 2 bases from V and 5 bases from J, leaving 15 bases between. The CDR3 has 15 residues. The CDR3 loop is CASSEPNSGSTEAFF. In nucleotides, the CDR3 is TGTGCCAGCAGTGAACCCAACTCTGGCAGTACTGAAGCTTTCTTT. The whole variable domain, remainder taken from reference TRBV25-1 and TRBJ1-1, is EADIYQTPRYLVIGTGKKITLECSQTMGHDKMYWYQQDPGMELHLIHYSYGVNSTEKGDLSSESTVSRIRTEHFPLTLESARPSHTSQYLCASSEPNSGSTEAFFGQGTRLTVV.

This clonotype came up a few times. The chain couples TRBV7-2 to TRBJ2-2; no reliable D call. The ends were cut back, 6 bases at V and 1 base at J, with 6 bases in the middle. Germline-derived CDR1 and CDR2 are SGHTA and FQGNSA. CDR3 length: 13 residues. CDR3 in amino acids: CASSWLNTGELFF. Written as DNA, the CDR3 is TGTGCCAGCAGTTGGTTGAACACCGGGGAGCTGTTTTTT. Full variable domain (remainder filled in from reference TRBV7-2 and TRBJ2-2): GAGVSQSPSNKVTEKGKDVELRCDPISGHTALYWYRQSLGQGLEFLIYFQGNSAPDKSGLPSDRFSAERTGGSVSTLTIQRTQQEDSAVYLCASSWLNTGELFFGEGSRLTVL.

With respect to this clonotype: At one end the junction does not follow the germline gene, possibly because of a read error. This chain uses TRBV25-1 with TRBJ2-2; D is perhaps TRBD1 (6 bases). The CDR3 covers 14 residues. Germline V gene sequence: CDR1 MGHDK, CDR2 SYGVNS. In DNA, the CDR3 is TGTGTCAGTAGGGGCGACGGGGACACCAGGGAGCTGTTTTTT. This encodes CVSRGDGDTRELFF.

At least ten counts were recorded for this clonotype. J is TRBJ1-1 and V is TRBV29-1, with D hard to call. CDR3 length equals 13 residues. V lost 4 bases and J lost 3, with 12 bases in between. CDR1 SQVTM and CDR2 ANQGSEA come from the germline V gene. In DNA, the CDR3 is TGCAGCGTTGTCCGGACGCAGGACACTGAAGCTTTCTTT. Residues: CSVVRTQDTEAFF.

On this clonotype: The DNA is left out, because the CDR3 cannot be placed on it with certainty; the CDR3 is given as TCRdb lists it. The gene calls are TRBV7-9 and TRBJ2-5; the table assigns TRBD2, which was not confirmed against the DNA. Termini included, the CDR3 measures 16 amino acids. The germline V gene has CDR1 SEHNR and CDR2 FQNEAQ (reference sequence). CDR3 amino acids: CASSFAGGTSGGAAYF.

This clonotype was recorded many times. The CDR3 bases are TGTGCCAGCAGTTTAGCGGGGGAAGGCCAGCCCCAGCATTTT. Protein product: CASSLAGEGQPQHF. The chain combines TRBV12-3 or TRBV12-4 with TRBJ1-5, with D maybe TRBD1 (5 bases). This CDR3 contains 14 residues. Trimming left V 0 bases short and J 7 bases short, with 10 bases between.

V gene TRBV29-1 combines with J gene TRBJ2-2; D might be TRBD2 (7 bases). Trimming took 5 bases from V and 1 from J, leaving 14 bases between them. This CDR3 contains 15 residues. Germline lookup yields CDR1 SQVTM and CDR2 ANQGSEA. Here the CDR3 reads CSVLPGGRNTGELFF. CDR3 in DNA: TGCAGCGTTCTGCCGGGGGGCCGGAACACCGGGGAGCTGTTTTTT.

The CDR3 coding sequence is TGTGCCAGCCGACAGTTACGCACTGAAGCTTTCTTT. It yields the protein CASRQLRTEAFF. The chain has TRBV6-5 and TRBJ1-1, with a possible D match to TRBD1 (5 bases). Germline CDR1 and CDR2: MNHEY and SVGAGI. V was pared by 8 bases and J by 4 bases, with 11 bases between. The CDR3 is made up of 12 amino acids.

This clonotype was seen at least ten times. The rearrangement links TRBV29-1 to TRBJ2-7; the D is unclear. CDR3 size: 12 residues. CDR1 is SQVTM and CDR2 is ANQGSEA in the germline V gene. Trimming pared 5 bases from V and 6 bases from J, leaving 14 bases between. The chain's CDR3 is CSVRLGLIEQYF. The CDR3 DNA is TGCAGCGTTCGGCTCGGTCTAATCGAGCAGTACTTC.

The chain has TRBV25-1 and TRBJ1-1; 9 positions agree with TRBD1. J gave up 4 bases and V 8 bases, and 17 bases lay outside the gene matches. Germline V gene lookup returns CDR1 MGHDK and CDR2 SYGVNS. The CDR3 has 17 amino acids. The CDR3 coding sequence is TGTGCCAGCGTTGACACTGGACAGGGGAATGTAGGCACTGAAGCTTTCTTT. Amino acids: CASVDTGQGNVGTEAFF.

With regard to this clonotype: One base away lies a much larger clone, so this may be a sequencing read error. This chain joins TRBV5-1 and TRBJ1-3; D call uncertain. CDR3 length: 15 residues. V was pared by 3 bases and J by 0 bases, with 10 bases between. The germline gives CDR1 SGHRS, CDR2 YFSETQ. The CDR3 sequence is CASSSVDISGNTIYF. The CDR3 DNA follows: TGCGCCAGCAGCTCCGTCGACATCTCTGGAAACACCATATATTTT.

This clonotype was observed a handful of times. The chain couples TRBV20-1 to TRBJ1-5, with D tentatively TRBD1 (5 bases). CDR3 length equals 12 residues. Germline values: CDR1 DFQATT, CDR2 SNEGSKA (reference sequence). This chain's CDR3 is CLQTGTRQPQHF. The CDR3, as DNA: TGCCTACAGACCGGGACGAGACAGCCCCAGCATTTT.

The chain couples TRBV19 to TRBJ2-7, with D possibly matching TRBD1 (7 bases). The CDR3 consists of 15 residues. Trimming took off 9 bases at V and 3 bases at J, with 21 bases between the two ends. CDR1 LNHDA and CDR2 SQIVND come from the germline V gene (reference sequence). CDR3 sequence: CASSKQGRGDYEQYF. The CDR3 coding sequence is TGTGCCAGCAGCAAACAGGGCAGGGGGGACTACGAGCAGTACTTC.

This clonotype was found a few times. J is TRBJ2-5 and V is TRBV20-1; 8 bases fit TRBD2. J gave up 5 bases and V 3 bases, and 11 bases lay outside the gene matches. Per germline, CDR1 DFQATT and CDR2 SNEGSKA (reference sequence). This CDR3 region has 15 residues. The CDR3 DNA reads as TGCAGTGCTAGTGTCCCAGCGGGGGTGTTGGAGACCCAGTACTTC. It encodes CSASVPAGVLETQYF.

This clonotype occurred many times. The V gene is TRBV2, the J gene TRBJ1-1, with D possibly TRBD1 on 6 matching bases. CDR1 is SNHLY and CDR2 is FYNNEI in the germline V gene. There are 14 residues in the CDR3. V lost 6 bases to trimming and J lost 3 bases, with 14 bases between them. CDR3 residues: CASREGGAYTEAFF. CDR3 bases: TGTGCCAGCAGGGAGGGGGGCGCGTACACTGAAGCTTTCTTT.